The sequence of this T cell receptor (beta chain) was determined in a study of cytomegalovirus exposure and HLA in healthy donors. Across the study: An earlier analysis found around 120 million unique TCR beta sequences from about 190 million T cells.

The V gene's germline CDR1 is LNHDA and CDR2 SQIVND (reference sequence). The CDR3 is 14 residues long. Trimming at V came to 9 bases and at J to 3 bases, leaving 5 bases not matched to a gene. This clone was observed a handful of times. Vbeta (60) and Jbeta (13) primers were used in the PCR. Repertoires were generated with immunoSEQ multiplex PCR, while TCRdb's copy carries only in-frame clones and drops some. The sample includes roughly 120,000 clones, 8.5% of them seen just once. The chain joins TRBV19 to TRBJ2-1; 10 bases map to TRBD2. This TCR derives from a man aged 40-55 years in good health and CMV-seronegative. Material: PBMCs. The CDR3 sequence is CASRLAGDYNEQFF. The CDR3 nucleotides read TGTGCCAGCCGGCTAGCGGGAGACTACAATGAGCAGTTCTTC.